Shown below are 19 T cell receptor beta chains from a single sample sequenced in a study of T cells expressing NK-cell markers. Using the 5' RACE reads, TCRdb records one entry per CDR3 protein without DNA. The data include roughly 120,000 distinct CDR3 sequences; the top ten clones carry under 20%. Material: blood T cells: a sorted CD56 or NKG2C T cell subset, CD4+ or CD8+ T cells, or bulk PBMC T cells (not recorded which). Every receptor here comes from a woman aged 18-70 years in good health.

The J gene is TRBJ2-3, the V gene TRBV27; TCRdb proposes TRBD1, but this gene call is untestable without DNA. Germline V gene data show CDR1 as MNHEY and CDR2 as SMNVEV (reference sequence). The CDR3 totals 14 residues. The CDR3 region is CAGGHPLDTDTQYF.

This CDR3 reads CASSHNSGGSYEQYF. The genes are TRBV4-3 and TRBJ2-7; TCRdb lists TRBD2, though no DNA is available to test this call. The CDR3 consists of 15 residues. The germline gives CDR1 LGHNA, CDR2 YSLEER.

The chain joins TRBV7-2 to TRBJ2-1. Germline CDR1 SGHTA, CDR2 FQGNSA. This CDR3 contains 15 residues. CDR3 protein: CASDTTDSYYNEQFF. Combining the CDR3 with reference TRBV7-2 and TRBJ2-1 gives the whole variable domain GAGVSQSPSNKVTEKGKDVELRCDPISGHTALYWYRQSLGQGLEFLIYFQGNSAPDKSGLPSDRFSAERTGGSVSTLTIQRTQQEDSAVYLCASDTTDSYYNEQFFGPGTRLTVL.

V and J are TRBV4-3 and TRBJ1-1; the D gene TCRdb calls, TRBD1, cannot be checked with no DNA. The CDR3 consists of 15 residues. Germline assignment: CDR1 LGHNA and CDR2 YSLEER. The CDR3 loop reads CASSQEGGAGTEAFF.

This CDR3 reads CASSQVAGMNTEAFF. The chain has TRBV14 and TRBJ1-1. CDR1 and CDR2 from the germline V gene are SGHDN and FVKESK. This CDR3 spans 15 amino acids.

The chain uses TRBV24-1 and TRBJ2-5; checking the TCRdb D call of TRBD1 is not possible without DNA. Germline CDR1 and CDR2: KGHDR and SFDVKD. CDR3 length: 15 residues. The CDR3 loop reads CATGRTGAVEETQYF.

V and J are TRBV5-1 and TRBJ2-1; without DNA, the TCRdb call of TRBD1 cannot be checked. CDR1 is SGHRS, CDR2 YFSETQ, per germline. The CDR3 length is 15 residues. CDR3 amino acids: CASSLGGWDWDEQFF.

CDR3 sequence reads: CASSSRGNQPQHF. The J gene is TRBJ1-5, the V gene TRBV7-9; TCRdb indicates TRBD1, and absent DNA this call remains unverified. Germline V lookup: CDR1 SEHNR, CDR2 FQNEAQ (reference sequence). The CDR3 spans 13 residues.

The chain carries TRBV12-3 or TRBV12-4 and TRBJ2-3; the D call of TRBD2 rests on TCRdb alone, since no DNA is present to check it. The CDR3 is 14 amino acids. The CDR3 loop is CASSWTSGTDTQYF.

J is TRBJ2-3 and V is TRBV18. This CDR3 spans 16 amino acids. Germline V gene sequence: CDR1 KGHSH, CDR2 LQKENI. CDR3 sequence reads: CASSPRGGDSTDTQYF.

The chain carries TRBV5-5 and TRBJ2-2; TCRdb reports TRBD1, a call that lacks DNA to check it against. This CDR3 is 16 amino acids long. The germline CDR1 and CDR2 sequences are SGHKS and YYEKEE (reference sequence). CDR3 region: CASSLAGRVNTGELFF.

The chain carries TRBV5-1 and TRBJ1-3. There are 15 residues in the CDR3. Germline values: CDR1 SGHRS, CDR2 YFSETQ. CDR3: CASSFAEDSGNTIYF.

CDR3: CASGSGTGVYEQYF. V usage is TRBV12-5 and J usage is TRBJ2-7; TCRdb's assignment of TRBD1 cannot be checked, as there is no DNA. The germline V gene encodes CDR1 LGHNT and CDR2 FRNRAP. The CDR3 extends over 14 amino acids. The whole variable domain, remainder taken from reference TRBV12-5 and TRBJ2-7, is DARVTQTPRHKVTEMGQEVTMRCQPILGHNTVFWYRQTMMQGLELLAYFRNRAPLDDSGMPKDRFSAEMPDATLATLKIQPSEPRDSAVYFCASGSGTGVYEQYFGPGTRLTVT.

The chain joins TRBV7-2 to TRBJ1-6; the D call of TRBD1 rests on TCRdb alone, since no DNA is present to check it. This CDR3 spans 13 amino acids. Germline CDR1 is SGHTA and CDR2 is FQGNSA. CDR3 region: CASSLGPGSPLHF.

The chain recombines TRBV4-3 with TRBJ1-1; TCRdb's D call, TRBD1, is unchecked because there is no DNA. Germline V gene sequence: CDR1 LGHNA, CDR2 YSLEER. The CDR3 spans 14 residues. This CDR3 is CASSQDGGGTEAFF.

The V call is TRBV11-3, the J call TRBJ2-1; TCRdb's D gene call, TRBD2, goes unchecked for lack of DNA. Germline-derived CDR1 and CDR2 are SGHNT and YENEEA. CDR3 size: 14 residues. This CDR3 is CASSLGLSPNEQFF.

V usage is TRBV7-9 and J usage is TRBJ2-2; TCRdb's assignment of TRBD2 cannot be checked, as there is no DNA. The CDR3 has 15 amino acids. Germline values: CDR1 SEHNR, CDR2 FQNEAQ (reference sequence). CDR3 sequence reads: CASSPGLASGGELFF. The variable domain in full, completed from reference TRBV7-9 and TRBJ2-2, reads DTGVSQNPRHKITKRGQNVTFRCDPISEHNRLYWYRQTLGQGPEFLTYFQNEAQLEKSRLLSDRFSAERPKGSFSTLEIQRTEQGDSAMYLCASSPGLASGGELFFGEGSRLTVL.

The V and J genes are TRBV6-4 and TRBJ2-1; as DNA is missing, the TRBD2 call by TCRdb cannot be tested. In germline, CDR1 is MRHNA, CDR2 SNTAGT. There are 15 residues in the CDR3. This CDR3 reads CASSDSASGVNEQFF.

The chain carries TRBV6-5 and TRBJ2-2; absent DNA, TCRdb's TRBD1 call cannot be checked. The length of the CDR3 is 16 residues. Per germline, CDR1 MNHEY and CDR2 SVGAGI. CDR3 loop: CASSYLGDAETGELFF.